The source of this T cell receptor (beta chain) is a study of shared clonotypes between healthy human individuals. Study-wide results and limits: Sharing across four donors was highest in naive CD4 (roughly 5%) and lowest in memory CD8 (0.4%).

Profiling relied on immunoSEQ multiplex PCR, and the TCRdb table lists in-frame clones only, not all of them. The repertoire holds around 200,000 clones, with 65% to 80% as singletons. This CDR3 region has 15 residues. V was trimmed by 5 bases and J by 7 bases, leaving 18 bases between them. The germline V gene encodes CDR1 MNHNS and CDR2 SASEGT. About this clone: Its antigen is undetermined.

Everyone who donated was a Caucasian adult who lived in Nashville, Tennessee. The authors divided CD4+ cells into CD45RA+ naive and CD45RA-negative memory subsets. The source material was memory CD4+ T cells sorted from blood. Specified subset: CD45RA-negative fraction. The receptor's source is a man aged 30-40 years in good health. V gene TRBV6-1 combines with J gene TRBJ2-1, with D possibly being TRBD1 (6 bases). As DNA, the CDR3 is TGTGCCAGCAGTCCGGGACGAGGGGGTACGAATGAGCAGTTCTTC. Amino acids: CASSPGRGGTNEQFF.